This TCR beta chain was captured in a study of blood T cells in healthy people across ages. Overall study context: About one barcoded beta molecule per two T cells was captured by template switching. Study-level results: The recorded TCR beta diversity per million T cells decreased in a roughly linear manner with age.

Isolation recovered at least 6.5 million PBMCs from every sample. Germline V gene lookup returns CDR1 DFQATT and CDR2 SNEGSKA (reference sequence). With 3 bases clipped from V and 2 bases from J, the junction kept 11 bases outside the gene matches. There are 17 residues in the CDR3. As to this clonotype: Antigen specificity is unknown.

PCR was performed a second time for 7 to 11 cycles using a sample-barcoded 5' primer and a J-beta primer mix. Each CDR3 protein is one row after TCRdb ran MiXCR on the 5' RACE reads. The sample has around 620,000 distinct CDR3 sequences, 27% seen once. Specimen: blood. The TCR was taken from a woman in her 70s in good health. The V and J genes are TRBV20-1 and TRBJ2-4, with TRBD2 matching 9 bases. CDR3 residues: CSARDPGGGASKNIQYF. As DNA, the CDR3 is TGCAGTGCTAGGGACCCAGGCGGGGGGGCCTCCAAAAACATTCAGTACTTC.